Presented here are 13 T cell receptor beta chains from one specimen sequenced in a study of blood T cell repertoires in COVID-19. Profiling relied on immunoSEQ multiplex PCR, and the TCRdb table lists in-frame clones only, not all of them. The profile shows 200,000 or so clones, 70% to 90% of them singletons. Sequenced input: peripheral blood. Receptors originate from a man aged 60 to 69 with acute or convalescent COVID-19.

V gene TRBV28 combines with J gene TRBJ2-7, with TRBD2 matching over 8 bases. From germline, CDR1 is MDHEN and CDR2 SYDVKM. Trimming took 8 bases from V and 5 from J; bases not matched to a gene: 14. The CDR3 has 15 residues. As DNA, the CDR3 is TGTGCCAGCTCAAAGCCCGGGACTAGTAGCGACGAGCAGTACTTC. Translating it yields CASSKPGTSSDEQYF.

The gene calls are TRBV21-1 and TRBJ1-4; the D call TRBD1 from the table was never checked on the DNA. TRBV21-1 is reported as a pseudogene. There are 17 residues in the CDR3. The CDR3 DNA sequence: TGTGCCAGCAGCAAAAACCGGACAGCCCATGAGTTCCTAAAACTGTTTTTT. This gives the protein CASSKNRTAHEFLKLFF.

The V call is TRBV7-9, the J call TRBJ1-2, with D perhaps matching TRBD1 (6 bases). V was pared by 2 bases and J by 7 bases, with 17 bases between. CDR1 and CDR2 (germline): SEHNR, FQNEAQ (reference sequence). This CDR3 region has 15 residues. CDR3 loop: CASSLLGPGAGGYTF. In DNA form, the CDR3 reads TGTGCCAGCAGCTTACTTGGGCCAGGGGCGGGTGGCTACACCTTC.

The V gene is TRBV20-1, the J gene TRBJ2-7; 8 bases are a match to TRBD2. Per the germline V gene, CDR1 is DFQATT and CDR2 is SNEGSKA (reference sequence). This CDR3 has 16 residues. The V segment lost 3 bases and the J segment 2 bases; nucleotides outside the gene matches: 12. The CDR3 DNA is TGCAGTGCTAGTCCCCCGCTAGCGGGTGGAACCTACGAGCAGTACTTC. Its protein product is CSASPPLAGGTYEQYF.

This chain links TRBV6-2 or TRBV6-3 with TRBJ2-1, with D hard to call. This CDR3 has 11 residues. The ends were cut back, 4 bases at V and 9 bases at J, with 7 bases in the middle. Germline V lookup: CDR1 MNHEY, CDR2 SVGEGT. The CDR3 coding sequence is TGTGCCAGCAGTTTTGCTAGTGAGCAGTTCTTC. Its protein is CASSFASEQFF.

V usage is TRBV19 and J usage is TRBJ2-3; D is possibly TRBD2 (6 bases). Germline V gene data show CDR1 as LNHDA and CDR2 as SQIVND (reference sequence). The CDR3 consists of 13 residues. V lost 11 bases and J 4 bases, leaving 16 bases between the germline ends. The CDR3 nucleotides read TGTGCCGCCAGAGGAGGGTCCCCAGATACGCAGTATTTT. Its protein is CAARGGSPDTQYF.

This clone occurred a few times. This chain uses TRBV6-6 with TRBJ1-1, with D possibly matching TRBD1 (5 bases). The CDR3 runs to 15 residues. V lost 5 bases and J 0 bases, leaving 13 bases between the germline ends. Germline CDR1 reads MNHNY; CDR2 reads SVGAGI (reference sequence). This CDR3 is CASSRPTDMNTEAFF. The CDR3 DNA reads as TGTGCCAGCAGTCGCCCGACAGATATGAACACTGAAGCTTTCTTT.

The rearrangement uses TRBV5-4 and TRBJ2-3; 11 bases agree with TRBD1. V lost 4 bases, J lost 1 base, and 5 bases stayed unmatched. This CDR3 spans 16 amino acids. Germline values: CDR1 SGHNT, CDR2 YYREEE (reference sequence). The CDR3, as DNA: TGTGCCAGCAGCCCCCGGACAGGGGGCGGCACAGATACGCAGTATTTT. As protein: CASSPRTGGGTDTQYF.

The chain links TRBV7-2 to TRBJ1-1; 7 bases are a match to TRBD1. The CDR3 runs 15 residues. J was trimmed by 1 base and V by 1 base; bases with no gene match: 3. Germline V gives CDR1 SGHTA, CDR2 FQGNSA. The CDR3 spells CASSLVGQANTEAFF. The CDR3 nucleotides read TGTGCCAGCAGCTTAGTAGGACAGGCGAACACTGAAGCTTTCTTT.

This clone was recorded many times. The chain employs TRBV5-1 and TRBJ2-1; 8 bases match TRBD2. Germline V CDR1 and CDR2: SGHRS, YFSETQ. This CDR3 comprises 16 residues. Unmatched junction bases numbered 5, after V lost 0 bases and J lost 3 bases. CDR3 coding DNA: TGCGCCAGCAGCTTGGCCGGGACTAGTAGCTACAATGAGCAGTTCTTC. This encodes CASSLAGTSSYNEQFF.

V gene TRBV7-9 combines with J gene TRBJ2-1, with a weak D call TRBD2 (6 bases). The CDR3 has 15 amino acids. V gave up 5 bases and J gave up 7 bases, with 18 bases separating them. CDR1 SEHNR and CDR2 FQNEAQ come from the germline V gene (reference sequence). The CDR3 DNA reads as TGTGCCAGCAGCACCCGTGGGGGGTTGCGTAATGAGCAGTTCTTC. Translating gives CASSTRGGLRNEQFF.

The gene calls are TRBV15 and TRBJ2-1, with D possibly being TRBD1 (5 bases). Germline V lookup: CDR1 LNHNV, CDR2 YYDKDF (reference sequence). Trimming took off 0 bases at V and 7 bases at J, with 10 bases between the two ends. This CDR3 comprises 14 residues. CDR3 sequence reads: CATSRDHRYNEQFF. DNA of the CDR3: TGTGCCACCAGCAGAGATCACAGGTATAATGAGCAGTTCTTC.

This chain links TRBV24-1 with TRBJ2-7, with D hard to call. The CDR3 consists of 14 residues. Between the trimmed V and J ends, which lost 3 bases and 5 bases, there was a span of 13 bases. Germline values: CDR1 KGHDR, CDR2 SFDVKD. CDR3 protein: CATSDPRKLNEQYF. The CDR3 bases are TGTGCCACCAGTGATCCCCGAAAGCTCAACGAGCAGTACTTC.